This T cell receptor beta chain stems from a study of cytomegalovirus exposure and HLA in healthy donors. The overall study: Of over 350 genotyped donors, more than 75% grouped in the Caucasian-associated ancestry cluster.

Regarding this clone: The antigen remains unidentified.

Germline V gene lookup returns CDR1 MNHEY and CDR2 SMNVEV (reference sequence). V lost 3 bases to trimming and J lost 2 bases, with 10 bases between them. The CDR3 totals 14 residues. Study conclusions and caveats: Analysis was performed later, and it showed HLA-associated TCR beta chains to be more clonally expanded than equally common others.

The PCR employed 60 Vbeta primers together with 13 Jbeta primers. The data were produced by immunoSEQ multiplex PCR, yet TCRdb's version contains in-frame clones alone and is incomplete. The specimen's table records 85,000 to 110,000 clones. Sequenced sample: PBMCs. This clonotype was obtained from a man between 35 and 55 years old in good health and CMV-seronegative. The rearrangement uses TRBV27 and TRBJ2-5; D is unresolved. The CDR3 sequence: CASSFLRSQETQYF. The CDR3, as DNA: TGTGCCAGCAGTTTCCTTCGGAGTCAAGAGACCCAGTACTTC.